The 8 T cell receptor beta chains reported below all come from one sample, sequenced in a study of cytomegalovirus exposure and HLA in healthy donors (dated by TCRdb to the late 2010s). Libraries were built with the immunoSEQ multiplex PCR assay. The multiplex PCR relied on a mix of 60 forward primers for TCR Vbeta segments and 13 reverse primers for TCR Jbeta segments. As stored in TCRdb, this immuneACCESS dataset retains in-frame rearrangements with V and J assigned. A fraction of the clones does not appear; measured against another copy, unresolved V genes explain less than half of the discrepancy, and the remainder lacks a known reason. This sample holds 150,000 to 200,000 clones; 77% were observed only once. The ten biggest clones cover 1.2% to 1.5% of the sample. Material for sequencing was PBMCs. All receptors come from a woman younger than 45 in good health and CMV-seropositive.

The CDR3 protein is CASSPGLAGGGELFF. In DNA form, the CDR3 reads TGTGCCAGCAGCCCAGGACTAGCGGGAGGCGGGGAGCTGTTTTTT. The chain carries TRBV6-5 and TRBJ2-2; the match to TRBD2 covers 14 bases. In germline, CDR1 is MNHEY, CDR2 SVGAGI. Trimming removed 6 bases from V and 7 bases from J; junction bases left unmatched: 4. This CDR3 is 15 amino acids long.

The chain has TRBV11-3 and TRBJ2-7; 7 bases fit TRBD2. Germline V lookup: CDR1 SGHNT, CDR2 YENEEA. Trimming took 5 bases from V and 1 from J; bases not matched to a gene: 5. This CDR3 spans 14 amino acids. Here the CDR3 reads CASSQGGESYEQYF. The CDR3 DNA is TGTGCCAGCAGCCAGGGAGGGGAGTCCTACGAGCAGTACTTC.

The rearrangement uses TRBV5-1 and TRBJ2-5, with D possibly TRBD2 on 5 matching bases. V was pared by 3 bases and J by 2 bases, with 5 bases between. The CDR3 covers 12 residues. From germline, CDR1 is SGHRS and CDR2 YFSETQ. CDR3: CASSWEQETQYF. The CDR3 coding sequence is TGCGCCAGCAGCTGGGAGCAAGAGACCCAGTACTTC.

This chain uses TRBV10-3 with TRBJ2-7; D is possibly TRBD1 (6 bases). The CDR3 consists of 15 residues. Germline V CDR1 and CDR2: ENHRY, SYGVKD. Trimming removed 3 bases at V and 6 bases at J, with 18 bases between. The chain's CDR3 is CAISDSGATVGEQYF. The DNA of the CDR3 is TGTGCCATCAGTGACTCAGGGGCCACCGTTGGCGAGCAGTACTTC.

V usage is TRBV27 and J usage is TRBJ2-5; tentative D call: TRBD1 (7 bases). CDR1 is MNHEY, CDR2 SMNVEV, per germline (reference sequence). V was clipped by 6 bases and J by 4 bases, with 12 bases between them. The CDR3 sequence is 13 residues long. The CDR3 loop reads CASRPQGGETQYF. CDR3 bases: TGTGCCAGCAGACCCCAGGGGGGAGAGACCCAGTACTTC.

This clone has only one observation. The chain uses TRBV19 and TRBJ1-5; no reliable D call. Germline-derived CDR1 and CDR2 are LNHDA and SQIVND (reference sequence). This CDR3 region has 13 residues. The V and J ends lost 10 bases and 2 bases respectively, with 12 bases between them. CDR3 amino acids: CATIGSGNQPQHF. The CDR3 nucleotides read TGTGCCACCATTGGGAGCGGCAATCAGCCCCAGCATTTT.

The chain links TRBV28 to TRBJ1-5; weak D call: TRBD1 (5 bases). From germline, CDR1 is MDHEN and CDR2 SYDVKM. V was shortened by 3 bases and J by 6 bases, with 9 bases between the two germline ends. The CDR3 totals 13 residues. The CDR3 sequence is CASSLRGGQPQHF. The CDR3 DNA sequence: TGTGCCAGCAGTTTGCGGGGCGGTCAGCCCCAGCATTTT.

CDR3 nucleotide sequence: TGCGCCAGCAGCCAAGCTGATACAGGGGGCGCCAGCTATGGCTACACCTTC. Amino acid sequence: CASSQADTGGASYGYTF. The chain combines TRBV4-3 with TRBJ1-2; the match to TRBD1 covers 9 bases. V dropped 1 base and J dropped 4; count of bases not matched to a gene: 10. Germline lookup yields CDR1 LGHNA and CDR2 YSLEER. CDR3 length equals 17 residues.